This entry is about one T cell receptor beta chain. The antigen this receptor binds is unknown. A much larger clone differs by one base, so this may be a read error. Libraries of naive CD8 T cells were generated from roughly 20,000 to 1,000,000 sorted cells, with 10%, 30% or 50% of the purified RNA used. Naive CD8 T cells were FACS-sorted as CD8+CD4-CCR7+CD45RA+ on a BD FACSAria II into RLT Plus buffer. Ten to eleven TCR copies' worth of Jurkat RNA were spiked into roughly 17,000-1,100,000 naive CD8 T cell samples to test detection sensitivity. CD8 T cells were enriched with RosetteSep CD8+ T Cell Enrichment Cocktail and Ficoll-Paque, followed by ACK red cell lysis. This record belongs to a study of molecular identifiers for immune sequencing clone quantification (dated by TCRdb to 2016 to 2019). With regard to the full study: In a replicate experiment, RNA from roughly 21,000 or 96,000 naive CD8 T cells was split into five aliquots, four of which were sequenced. This methods study benchmarked molecular-identifier clustering-based TCR repertoire sequencing (MIDCIRS) and TCR RNA copy counting, using CD8 T cells to do so.

CDR1 SGHVS and CDR2 FQNEAQ are derived from the germline V gene. The CDR3 sequence holds 14 residues, the cysteine and phenylalanine included. The sequence is cut down to CDR3 DNA, 42 bases in frame from base 1. Between the V and J ends, shortened by 7 bases and 2 bases respectively, the junction contains 15 bases. Receptor libraries were prepared by PCR. The sequencing machine was a NextSeq 500. Bulk TCR libraries were made following a previously described method, with the TCR primers given in Table S5. Total RNA was purified with the Qiagen AllPrep DNA/RNA kit. Before analysis, reads from multiple sequencing runs of one library were combined. Turning to the authors' computational methods: Reads were retained only if the reads had an exact TCR constant sequence, and the retained reads were trimmed to 150 nt and grouped according to their 12-nt molecular barcodes. Reads within each barcode group were sub-clustered using a 15% Levenshtein threshold, and quality-weighted consensus sequences were constructed for each RNA molecule. Non-functional sequences were discarded, and so were lower-count sequences lying one edit away from another sequence. Barcode sub-clusters with fewer than 20% of the maximum read count were removed, based on fitting two negative binomial distributions. TCRdb reprocessing: public reads trimmed at Q25 with fastp, clones called with MiXCR, in-frame beta chains kept. Rows matching on CDR3 protein sequence are summarized as one entry with the most common DNA and genes. The V and J calls were determined by TCRdb, not by the authors. A total of 100,000 or so distinct CDR3 sequences appear in this sample, under 40% of them only once. The ten top clones hold 4% to 5% of the sample.

The paper's findings and limits, for the study overall: Identical TCR molecules sharing a barcode could cause highly expanded clone sizes to be underestimated. Even against a background of 800,000 to 1,000,000 naive CD8 T cells, spiked-in Jurkat TCR RNA amounting to a single cell's worth was reported to be detectable. In CMV-specific effector cells, clones with more than 20 RNA copies accounted for over 97% of molecules, whereas in naive cells such clones accounted for under 1%. Modeling gave approximately 3 recovered TCR RNA copies per cell versus approximately 11 by digital PCR, implying 25% to 30% capture efficiency. When barcode sub-clustering was not used, chimeric consensus sequences inflated TCR diversity, with chimeras reaching as high as 47%. The naive libraries included spiked-in Jurkat TCR RNA (roughly nine copies' worth), and this Jurkat TCR RNA is not part of the donor repertoire.

The sequence was collected from a human donor in good health. Some libraries in this study had Jurkat cell RNA spiked in. Sample: naive CD8+ T cells from blood, with Jurkat cell RNA spiked in. In the paper's terms, the cell subset or site label means: FACS-sorted CD8+CD4-CCR7+CD45RA+ naive T cells. The chain links TRBV7-8 with TRBJ2-7, and possibly TRBD2, on 6 matching bases. The CDR3 region: CASTPGRTPYEQYF. The DNA sequence reads TGTGCCAGCACCCCGGGGAGGACCCCCTACGAGCAGTACTTC.